This entry lists 5 T cell receptor beta chains sequenced from one sample in a study of shared clonotypes between healthy human individuals. Profiling relied on immunoSEQ multiplex PCR, and the TCRdb table lists in-frame clones only, not all of them. The data show some 2,100,000 clones, 95% seen once. Sequenced input: naive CD4+ T cells sorted from blood. Subset noted: CD45RA+ positively selected. These receptors came from a man younger than 35 in good health.

This sequence joins TRBV5-1 and TRBJ2-1; D is ambiguous. V was trimmed by 2 bases and J by 3 bases, leaving 6 bases between them. Germline assignment: CDR1 SGHRS and CDR2 YFSETQ. This CDR3 is 13 amino acids long. The CDR3 region has the DNA TGCGCCAGCAGCTTCGTTCACTACAATGAGCAGTTCTTC. It codes for CASSFVHYNEQFF.

This CDR3 reads CAISLSRYEQYF. The CDR3 bases are TGTGCCATCAGTCTCAGCCGCTACGAGCAGTACTTC. The chain combines TRBV10-3 with TRBJ2-7; D unclear. This CDR3 has 12 amino acids. Germline V gene sequence: CDR1 ENHRY, CDR2 SYGVKD. Trimming pared 5 bases from V and 3 bases from J, leaving 8 bases between.

Points on this clone: The sample carries other DNA sequences with the same CDR3. The V and J genes are TRBV5-1 and TRBJ2-3; 9 bases map to TRBD2. This CDR3 region has 15 residues. The J segment lost 1 base and the V segment lost 1 base, leaving 1 base of the junction unmatched. Looked up from germline, CDR1 is SGHRS and CDR2 is YFSETQ. The CDR3 DNA sequence: TGCGCCAGCAGCTTGTTAGCGGGGGGCACAGATACGCAGTATTTT. It codes for CASSLLAGGTDTQYF.

The rearrangement uses TRBV6-5 and TRBJ1-2; D is possibly TRBD1 (5 bases). V gave up 5 bases and J gave up 3 bases, with 13 bases separating them. The CDR3 length is 14 residues. CDR1 is MNHEY, CDR2 SVGAGI, per germline. CDR3 in amino acids: CASSRGEQYYGYTF. The CDR3 nucleotides are TGTGCCAGCAGTCGGGGGGAACAGTACTATGGCTACACCTTC.

The chain joins TRBV28 to TRBJ2-7; 10 bases are shared with TRBD1. The germline gives CDR1 MDHEN, CDR2 SYDVKM. The J segment lost 4 bases and the V segment lost 6 bases, leaving 6 bases of the junction unmatched. The CDR3 consists of 14 residues. CDR3 sequence reads: CASRGQGNKYEQYF. The CDR3 bases are TGTGCCAGCAGGGGACAGGGGAACAAGTACGAGCAGTACTTC.